Listed below are T cell receptor beta chains from one sample, sequenced in a study of PD-L1 blockade in urothelial cancer. TCRdb's copy holds only in-frame clones and misses some; the assay was immunoSEQ multiplex PCR. The table shows about 88,000 clones, with 90% occurring only once. This sample comprised PBMCs, obtained around atezolizumab (anti-PD-L1) treatment. The receptor source for this set is a man between 60 and 75 years old with urothelial cancer. CDR3s include the opening cysteine and the closing phenylalanine or tryptophan. Fields, in order: V gene, clone size, J gene, D gene, CDR3 DNA, CDR3 protein. The D gene is left open where the match is weak. The size field is filled for only some rows; it gives once, few, many or a size class.

V: TRBV28
size: .
J: TRBJ1-2
D: .
DNA: TGTGCCAGCAGTCCCGGACTGATCTATGGCTACACCTTC
CDR3: CASSPGLIYGYTF

V: TRBV2
size: few
J: TRBJ1-2
D: TRBD1
DNA: TGTGCCAGCAGGGCGGGACAGCTTGGCTACACCTTC
CDR3: CASRAGQLGYTF

V: TRBV7-9
size: .
J: TRBJ1-4
D: .
DNA: TGTGCCAGCAGCTTATCATCAACTAATGAAAAACTGTTTTTT
CDR3: CASSLSSTNEKLFF

V: TRBV6-1
size: .
J: TRBJ1-1
D: TRBD1
DNA: TGTGCCAGCAGTGCCGGGACAGGGTTTTCTGAAGCTTTCTTT
CDR3: CASSAGTGFSEAFF

V: TRBV5-1
size: once
J: TRBJ1-1
D: TRBD1
DNA: TGCGCCAGCAGCTTGGCCGGGACAGAGGTTGAAGCTTTCTTT
CDR3: CASSLAGTEVEAFF

V: TRBV6-1
size: few
J: TRBJ2-7
D: TRBD1
DNA: TGTGCCAGCAGTGAAGTACAGGGGGGAGCTTACGTCCACTTC
CDR3: CASSEVQGGAYVHF

V: TRBV11-2
size: .
J: TRBJ2-2
D: .
DNA: TGTGCCAGCAGCTGGGGAAGGGGTACCGGGGAGCTGTTTTTT
CDR3: CASSWGRGTGELFF

V: TRBV18
size: .
J: TRBJ2-3
D: .
DNA: TGTGCCAGCTCACCACCAGGGGGAGATACGCAGTATTTT
CDR3: CASSPPGGDTQYF

V: TRBV18
size: few
J: TRBJ1-2
D: .
DNA: TGTGCCAGCTCACCCCAAGACACCAACTATGGCTACACCTTC
CDR3: CASSPQDTNYGYTF

V: TRBV6-5
size: .
J: TRBJ1-2
D: .
DNA: TGTGCCAGCAGTCTAGGAAGTGTAGTGCACTATGGCTACACCTTC
CDR3: CASSLGSVVHYGYTF

V: TRBV5-1
size: .
J: TRBJ1-2
D: TRBD1
DNA: TGCGCCAGCAGCGGGACAGGGCGAGATGGCTACACCTTC
CDR3: CASSGTGRDGYTF

V: TRBV6-6
size: .
J: TRBJ2-3
D: .
DNA: TGTGCCAGCACCCCGACAGTTACCACAGATACGCAGTATTTT
CDR3: CASTPTVTTDTQYF

V: TRBV2
size: .
J: TRBJ1-1
D: TRBD1
DNA: TGTGCCAGCAGGGCAGGACAGGGCACTGAAGCTTTCTTT
CDR3: CASRAGQGTEAFF

V: TRBV6-1
size: .
J: TRBJ1-5
D: .
DNA: TGTGCCAGCGCAAACAGCTATAGCAATCAGCCCCAGCATTTT
CDR3: CASANSYSNQPQHF

V: TRBV19
size: .
J: TRBJ2-7
D: .
DNA: TGTGCCAGTAGTATTTCGGGGCAGGAGGGGTTCTACGAGCAGTACTTC
CDR3: CASSISGQEGFYEQYF

V: TRBV7-8
size: .
J: TRBJ2-2
D: TRBD2
DNA: TGTGCCAGCAGCTCCCGGGGGGACACCGGGGAGCTGTTTTTT
CDR3: CASSSRGDTGELFF

V: TRBV21-1
size: .
J: TRBJ2-7
D: .
DNA: TGTGCCAGCAGCCGACAGGGCTACGAGCAGTACTTC
CDR3: CASSRQGYEQYF

V: TRBV2
size: .
J: TRBJ1-2
D: .
DNA: TGTGCCAGCCAGGAAGAGACAGACTGGGGCTACACCTTC
CDR3: CASQEETDWGYTF

V: TRBV11-2
size: .
J: TRBJ2-1
D: TRBD1
DNA: TGTGCCAGCAGGGCCTGGGACAGAAGGTCCAATGAGCAGTTCTTC
CDR3: CASRAWDRRSNEQFF

V: TRBV19
size: .
J: TRBJ1-3
D: .
DNA: TGTGCCAGTAGTAATGCGGGGAGCTCCCGGAACACCATATATTTT
CDR3: CASSNAGSSRNTIYF

V: TRBV5-1
size: .
J: TRBJ1-1
D: TRBD1
DNA: TGCGCCAGCAGCTTGGGAGGGGGCGTCACTGAAGCTTTCTTT
CDR3: CASSLGGGVTEAFF

V: TRBV5-6
size: once
J: TRBJ2-7
D: .
DNA: TGTGCCAGCAGCTTGGGAGCCTACGAGCAGTACTTC
CDR3: CASSLGAYEQYF

V: TRBV7-9
size: .
J: TRBJ2-5
D: TRBD2
DNA: TGTGCCAGCAGCGGGGCGGGGGGGCCTTGGACCCAGTACTTC
CDR3: CASSGAGGPWTQYF

V: TRBV11-2
size: .
J: TRBJ2-2
D: TRBD2
DNA: TGTGCCAGCAGCTTGGTTCCTAGCGGAACGAACACCGGGGAGCTGTTTTTT
CDR3: CASSLVPSGTNTGELFF

V: TRBV30
size: .
J: TRBJ1-3
D: TRBD1
DNA: TGTGCCTGGAGTGCGAGGACAGGGAGCTCTGGAAACACCATATATTTT
CDR3: CAWSARTGSSGNTIYF

V: TRBV6-4
size: few
J: TRBJ1-1
D: .
DNA: TGTGCCAGCAGCGGACAAGGGGGACAAGCTTTCTTT
CDR3: CASSGQGGQAFF

V: TRBV4-1
size: .
J: TRBJ2-5
D: TRBD2
DNA: TGCGCCAGCAGCACACCCGGGGTAGCGGGGGAAGAGACCCAGTACTTC
CDR3: CASSTPGVAGEETQYF

V: TRBV10-2
size: .
J: TRBJ2-1
D: TRBD2
DNA: TGCGCCAGCACGCTATCTCCGACTAGCTTTGAGCAGTTCTTC
CDR3: CASTLSPTSFEQFF

V: TRBV7-2
size: .
J: TRBJ1-2
D: .
DNA: TGTGCCAGCAGCCCGCAAGGGGGTGCTGGCTACACCTTC
CDR3: CASSPQGGAGYTF

V: TRBV28
size: .
J: TRBJ2-7
D: TRBD1
DNA: TGTGCCAGCAGAAGGGACAGGTTGTCGTACGAGCAGTACTTC
CDR3: CASRRDRLSYEQYF

V: TRBV27
size: once
J: TRBJ1-1
D: .
DNA: TGTGCCAGCAGTTTTGAGGGAGACACTGAAGCTTTCTTT
CDR3: CASSFEGDTEAFF

V: TRBV2
size: .
J: TRBJ2-1
D: .
DNA: TGTGCCAGCCAAATGGGGCTTAACAATGAGCAGTTCTTC
CDR3: CASQMGLNNEQFF

V: TRBV19
size: once
J: TRBJ1-4
D: TRBD1
DNA: TGTGCCAGTAAGACAGGGGCAACTAATGAAAAACTGTTTTTT
CDR3: CASKTGATNEKLFF

V: TRBV4-2
size: .
J: TRBJ1-1
D: TRBD1
DNA: TGTGCCAGCAGCCCCCAATCAGGGGGCCGGAACACTGAAGCTTTCTTT
CDR3: CASSPQSGGRNTEAFF

V: TRBV10-3
size: .
J: TRBJ2-5
D: .
DNA: TGTGCCATCTCAGACAGCTTCCAAGAGACCCAGTACTTC
CDR3: CAISDSFQETQYF

V: TRBV6-5
size: .
J: TRBJ2-2
D: .
DNA: TGTGCCAGCCGCAGTTACGTGGTCTTTGGGGAGCTGTTTTTT
CDR3: CASRSYVVFGELFF

V: TRBV11-2
size: .
J: TRBJ2-3
D: .
DNA: TGTGCCAGCAGACCCGGTAGCACAGATACGCAGTATTTT
CDR3: CASRPGSTDTQYF

V: TRBV14
size: .
J: TRBJ1-1
D: TRBD1
DNA: TGTGCCAGCAGCCAAGCAGGGGGCAACACTGAAGCTTTCTTT
CDR3: CASSQAGGNTEAFF

V: TRBV14
size: .
J: TRBJ2-3
D: TRBD2
DNA: TGTGCCAGTCGGACGGGGGGGATCACAGATACGCAGTATTTT
CDR3: CASRTGGITDTQYF

V: TRBV7-2
size: .
J: TRBJ2-5
D: .
DNA: TGTGCCAGCAGCGGGACAACGTACCAAGAGACCCAGTACTTC
CDR3: CASSGTTYQETQYF

V: TRBV19
size: once
J: TRBJ2-5
D: TRBD2
DNA: TGTGCCAGTAAAGCTGTCGGGAGGGGGAGAGGAGGACAAGAGACCCAGTACTTC
CDR3: CASKAVGRGRGGQETQYF

V: TRBV30
size: .
J: TRBJ2-7
D: .
DNA: TGTGCCGCAACTGAGCGGTTCTCCTACGAGCAGTACTTC
CDR3: CAATERFSYEQYF

V: TRBV27
size: .
J: TRBJ2-2
D: .
DNA: TGTGCCAGCAGTTCGTACACCGGGGAGCTGTTTTTT
CDR3: CASSSYTGELFF

V: TRBV7-6
size: .
J: TRBJ2-1
D: TRBD2
DNA: TGTGCCAGCGCCCGTCTAGCGGGGGTGTACAATGAGCAGTTCTTC
CDR3: CASARLAGVYNEQFF

V: TRBV30
size: .
J: TRBJ2-7
D: .
DNA: TGTGCCTGGACTCAGACTAGCTCCTACGAGCAGTACTTC
CDR3: CAWTQTSSYEQYF

V: TRBV29-1
size: few
J: TRBJ2-5
D: .
DNA: TGCAGCGTTGGCGGGGTTCAAGAGACCCAGTACTTC
CDR3: CSVGGVQETQYF

V: TRBV7-9
size: .
J: TRBJ2-5
D: TRBD1
DNA: TGTGCCAGCAGCCCGACGACAGGGCAAGAGACCCAGTACTTC
CDR3: CASSPTTGQETQYF

V: TRBV7-3
size: few
J: TRBJ2-1
D: TRBD1
DNA: TGTGCCAGCAGCCGCCGCCCCGTGGGACAGGGGAGACTCGGCTCCTACAATGAGCAGTTCTTC
CDR3: CASSRRPVGQGRLGSYNEQFF

V: TRBV28
size: .
J: TRBJ2-1
D: TRBD2
DNA: TGTGCCAGCAGTTCGCCTAGCGGTTCCTACAATGAGCAGTTCTTC
CDR3: CASSSPSGSYNEQFF

V: TRBV7-2
size: .
J: TRBJ1-4
D: TRBD1
DNA: TGTGCCAGCAGCAGGGACAGGGGGCGCCGGGGGAATGAAAAACTGTTTTTT
CDR3: CASSRDRGRRGNEKLFF

V: TRBV23-1
size: .
J: TRBJ2-6
D: .
DNA: TGCGCCAGCAGTCGACCCGACCGGGAACAGAACTCTGGGGCCAACGTCCTGACTTTC
CDR3: CASSRPDREQNSGANVLTF

V: TRBV5-1
size: .
J: TRBJ1-1
D: .
DNA: TGCGCCAGCAGCTATCAGTCGGGCACTGAAGCTTTCTTT
CDR3: CASSYQSGTEAFF

V: TRBV28
size: .
J: TRBJ2-7
D: TRBD1
DNA: TGTGCCAGCAGTAGAGGACAGGGAAACTCCTACGAGCAGTACTTC
CDR3: CASSRGQGNSYEQYF

V: TRBV4-3
size: .
J: TRBJ1-2
D: .
DNA: TGCGCCAGCAGCCAAGGTGGGGGGGTTGCTGGCTACACCTTC
CDR3: CASSQGGGVAGYTF

V: TRBV29-1
size: .
J: TRBJ2-1
D: TRBD2
DNA: TGCAGCGTTGAGGGTGCGGGGGGGGCCTACAATGAGCAGTTCTTC
CDR3: CSVEGAGGAYNEQFF

V: TRBV6-1
size: .
J: TRBJ2-7
D: .
DNA: TGTGCCAGCAGTGTGGGAGGCTACTACGAGCAGTACTTC
CDR3: CASSVGGYYEQYF

V: TRBV7-2
size: .
J: TRBJ1-5
D: .
DNA: TGTGCCAGCAGCCCCGGTCCCAGCAATCAGCCCCAGCATTTT
CDR3: CASSPGPSNQPQHF

V: TRBV28
size: .
J: TRBJ1-5
D: .
DNA: TGTGCCAGCAGTCCCACCGGGGGGTACAATCAGCCCCAGCATTTT
CDR3: CASSPTGGYNQPQHF